The T cell receptor (beta chain) under discussion was sequenced for a study of regulatory T cells in long-lasting Graves disease. To make TCR beta libraries, researchers used iRepertoire HTBI primers and Arm-PCR of CDR3 regions. TCRdb reprocessed the multiplex PCR reads with MiXCR, giving one entry per CDR3 protein. The repertoire holds about 620,000 distinct CDR3 sequences, with 15% to 20% as singletons. Per germline, CDR1 MNHEY and CDR2 SMNVEV (reference sequence). The CDR3 length is 15 residues. V lost 3 bases, J lost 3 bases, and 4 bases stayed unmatched. Time point noted: newly diagnosed GD, antithyroid drugs for less than 3 months. Scientists built the TCR library using RNA that was extracted from PBMCs. At least ten counts were recorded for this clonotype. The same sample was also studied in work on T cells in Graves' hyperthyroidism and ophthalmopathy. That paper adds: Together with thyroid ultrasound, orbital computed tomography, serum thyroxine and TRAb, clinical symptoms were used for diagnoses.

The sample consisted of peripheral blood mononuclear cells (PBMCs), taken at new diagnosis, from a patient treated with antithyroid drugs. This rearrangement joins TRBV27 to TRBJ2-1; 8 nucleotides align to TRBD1. This clonotype was obtained from a woman younger than 45 with Graves disease. In nucleotides, the CDR3 is TGTGCCAGCAGTTTCCCGGACAGGGACTACAATGAGCAGTTCTTC. As protein: CASSFPDRDYNEQFF.